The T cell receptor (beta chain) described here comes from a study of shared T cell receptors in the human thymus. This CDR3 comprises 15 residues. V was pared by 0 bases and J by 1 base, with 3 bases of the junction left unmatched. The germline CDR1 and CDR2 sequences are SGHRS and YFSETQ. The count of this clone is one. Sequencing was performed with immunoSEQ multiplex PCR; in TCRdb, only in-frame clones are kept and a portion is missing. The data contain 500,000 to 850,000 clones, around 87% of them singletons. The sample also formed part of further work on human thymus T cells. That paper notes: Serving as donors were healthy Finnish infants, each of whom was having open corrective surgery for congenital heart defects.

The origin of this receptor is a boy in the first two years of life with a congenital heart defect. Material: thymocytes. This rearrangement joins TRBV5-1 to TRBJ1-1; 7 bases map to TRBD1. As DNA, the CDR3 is TGCGCCAGCAGCTTGGCGCAGGGGGGGAACACTGAAGCTTTCTTT. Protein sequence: CASSLAQGGNTEAFF.